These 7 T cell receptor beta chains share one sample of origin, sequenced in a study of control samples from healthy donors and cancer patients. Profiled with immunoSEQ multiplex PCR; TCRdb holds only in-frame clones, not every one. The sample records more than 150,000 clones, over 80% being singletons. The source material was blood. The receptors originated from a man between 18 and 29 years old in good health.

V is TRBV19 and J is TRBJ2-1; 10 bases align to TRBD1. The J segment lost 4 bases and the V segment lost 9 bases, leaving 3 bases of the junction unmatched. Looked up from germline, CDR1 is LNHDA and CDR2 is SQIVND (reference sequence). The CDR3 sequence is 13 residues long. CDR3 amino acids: CASQGQGYNEQFF. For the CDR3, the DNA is TGTGCCAGCCAGGGACAGGGGTACAATGAGCAGTTCTTC.

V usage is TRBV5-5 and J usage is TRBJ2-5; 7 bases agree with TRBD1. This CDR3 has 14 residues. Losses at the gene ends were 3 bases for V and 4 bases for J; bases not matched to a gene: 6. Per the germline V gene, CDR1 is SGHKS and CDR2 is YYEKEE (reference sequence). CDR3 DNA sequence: TGTGCCAGCAGCTCCGAAGGACAGGCAGAGACCCAGTACTTC. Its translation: CASSSEGQAETQYF.

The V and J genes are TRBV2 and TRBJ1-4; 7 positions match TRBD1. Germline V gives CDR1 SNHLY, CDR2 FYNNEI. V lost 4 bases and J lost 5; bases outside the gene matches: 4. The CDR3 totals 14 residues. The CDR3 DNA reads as TGTGCCAGCAGTGGCAAGGGGGCGAATGAAAAACTGTTTTTT. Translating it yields CASSGKGANEKLFF.

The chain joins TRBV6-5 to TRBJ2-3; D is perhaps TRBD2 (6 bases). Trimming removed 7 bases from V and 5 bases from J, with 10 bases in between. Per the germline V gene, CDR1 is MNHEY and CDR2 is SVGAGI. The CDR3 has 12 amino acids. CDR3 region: CASTGGKDTQYF. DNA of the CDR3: TGTGCCAGCACCGGGGGTAAAGATACGCAGTATTTT.

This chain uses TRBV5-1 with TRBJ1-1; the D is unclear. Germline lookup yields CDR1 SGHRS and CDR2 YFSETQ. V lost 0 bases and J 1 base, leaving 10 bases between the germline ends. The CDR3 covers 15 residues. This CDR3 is CASSLGSIANTEAFF. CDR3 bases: TGCGCCAGCAGCTTGGGGTCAATTGCGAACACTGAAGCTTTCTTT.

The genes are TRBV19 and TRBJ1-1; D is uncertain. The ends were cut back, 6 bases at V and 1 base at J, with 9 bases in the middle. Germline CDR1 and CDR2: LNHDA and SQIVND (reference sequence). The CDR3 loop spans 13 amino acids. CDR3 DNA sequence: TGTGCCAGTAGCGCAACAGCGAACACTGAAGCTTTCTTT. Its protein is CASSATANTEAFF.

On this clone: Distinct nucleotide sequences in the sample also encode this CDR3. For the CDR3, the DNA is TGTGCCTGGAGAGGAGCTAACTATGGCTACACCTTC. It is translated as CAWRGANYGYTF. V gene TRBV30 combines with J gene TRBJ1-2; no definite D call. Per germline, CDR1 GTSNPN and CDR2 SVGIG (reference sequence). This CDR3 contains 12 residues. V was cut by 3 bases and J by 0 bases, with 5 bases left in between.